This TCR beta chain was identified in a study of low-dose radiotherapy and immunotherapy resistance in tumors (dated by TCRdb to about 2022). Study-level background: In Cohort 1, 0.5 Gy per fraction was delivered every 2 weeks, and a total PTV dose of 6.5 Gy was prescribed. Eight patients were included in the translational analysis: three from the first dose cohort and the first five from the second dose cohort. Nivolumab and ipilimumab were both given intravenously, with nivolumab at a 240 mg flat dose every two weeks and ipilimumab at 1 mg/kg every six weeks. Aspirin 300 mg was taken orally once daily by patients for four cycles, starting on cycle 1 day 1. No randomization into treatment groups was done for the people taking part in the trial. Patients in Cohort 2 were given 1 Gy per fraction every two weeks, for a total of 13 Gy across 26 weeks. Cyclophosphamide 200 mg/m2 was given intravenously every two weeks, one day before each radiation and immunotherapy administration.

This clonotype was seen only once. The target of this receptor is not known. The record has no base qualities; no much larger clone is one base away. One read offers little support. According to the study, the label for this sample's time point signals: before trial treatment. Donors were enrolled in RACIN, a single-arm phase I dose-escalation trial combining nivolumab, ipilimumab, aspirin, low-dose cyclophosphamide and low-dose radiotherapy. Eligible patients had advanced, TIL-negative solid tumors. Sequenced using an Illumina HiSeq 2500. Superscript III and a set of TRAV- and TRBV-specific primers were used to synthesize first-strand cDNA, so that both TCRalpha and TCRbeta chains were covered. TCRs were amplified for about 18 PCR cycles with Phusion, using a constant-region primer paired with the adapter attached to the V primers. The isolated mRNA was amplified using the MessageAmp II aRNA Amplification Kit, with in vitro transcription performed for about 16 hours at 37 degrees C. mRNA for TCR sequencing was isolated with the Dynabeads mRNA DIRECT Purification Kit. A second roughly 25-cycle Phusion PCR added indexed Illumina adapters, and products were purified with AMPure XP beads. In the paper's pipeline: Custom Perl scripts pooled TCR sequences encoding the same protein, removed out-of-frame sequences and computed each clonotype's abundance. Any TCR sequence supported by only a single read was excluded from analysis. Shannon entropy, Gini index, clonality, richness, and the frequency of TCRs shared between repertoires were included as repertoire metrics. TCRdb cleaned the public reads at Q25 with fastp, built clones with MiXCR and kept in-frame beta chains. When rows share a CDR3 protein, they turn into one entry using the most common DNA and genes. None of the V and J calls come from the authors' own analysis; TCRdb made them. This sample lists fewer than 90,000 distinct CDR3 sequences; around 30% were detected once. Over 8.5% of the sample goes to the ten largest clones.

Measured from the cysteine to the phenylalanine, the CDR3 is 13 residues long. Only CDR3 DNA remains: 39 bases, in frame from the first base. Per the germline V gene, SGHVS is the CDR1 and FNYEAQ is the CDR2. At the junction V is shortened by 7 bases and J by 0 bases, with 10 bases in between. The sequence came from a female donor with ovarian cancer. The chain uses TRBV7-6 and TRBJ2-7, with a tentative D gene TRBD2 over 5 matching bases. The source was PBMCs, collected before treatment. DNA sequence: TGTGCCAGCATCCCGGAGGACTCCTACGAGCAGTACTTC. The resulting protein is CASIPEDSYEQYF.